This T cell receptor (beta chain) was obtained from a study of T-cell memory formation after mild COVID-19. Study-level information: TCR clusters were mostly confined to one donor each.

On this clonotype itself: Its cognate antigen is unknown.

This CDR3 comprises 13 residues. J gave up 6 bases and V 5 bases, and 6 bases lay outside the gene matches. Germline values: CDR1 DFQATT, CDR2 SNEGSKA (reference sequence). Study findings and constraints: What remained unconfirmed was the SARS-CoV-2 specificity of second-wave clones peaking on day 37. Later expanders leaned CD4+, whereas clones that contracted between day 15 and 85 were balanced CD4/CD8.

cDNA libraries for TCR alpha and TCR beta, carrying sample barcodes and UMIs, came from 5'RACE with constant-segment primers. TCRdb ran MiXCR on the 5' RACE reads and lists one entry per CDR3 protein. The sample has fewer than 650,000 distinct CDR3 sequences; less than 25% are singletons. Specimen: PBMCs or a T cell subset sorted from them (not recorded which). The chain recombines TRBV20-1 with TRBJ2-3; TRBD2 matches 9 bases. The TCR comes from an adult woman who had mild COVID-19 (a few samples of this study predate the infection). Cell type and time point are not known. CDR3 nucleotides: TGCAGTGCTCTCCTAGCGGGGTTGGATACGCAGTATTTT. It specifies CSALLAGLDTQYF.